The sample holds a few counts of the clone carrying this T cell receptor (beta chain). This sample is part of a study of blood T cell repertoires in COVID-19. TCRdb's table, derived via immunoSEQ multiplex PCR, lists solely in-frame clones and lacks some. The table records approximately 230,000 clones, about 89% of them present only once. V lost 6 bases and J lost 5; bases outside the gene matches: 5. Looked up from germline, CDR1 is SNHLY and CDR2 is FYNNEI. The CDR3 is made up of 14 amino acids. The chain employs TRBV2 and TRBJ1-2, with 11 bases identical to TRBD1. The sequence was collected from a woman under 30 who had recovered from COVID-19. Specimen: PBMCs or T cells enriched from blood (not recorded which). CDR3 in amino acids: CASSGQGARYGYTF. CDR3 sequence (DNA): TGTGCCAGCAGCGGACAGGGGGCGCGGTATGGCTACACCTTC.